These 15 T cell receptor beta chains came from one sample sequenced in a study of technical replicates of blood from a few donors. Clones were sequenced by immunoSEQ multiplex PCR, and TCRdb holds only the in-frame ones, with some missing. The sample records tens of thousands of clones, approximately 95% being singletons. Sequenced: T cells isolated from PBMCs. These receptors all stem from a human donor in good health.

V is TRBV23-1 and J is TRBJ1-2; 9 bases match TRBD1. Being an ORF, TRBV23-1 has a function that is uncertain. CDR3 length: 24 amino acids. J lost 4 bases, V lost 0 bases, and 30 bases had no gene match. CDR3 amino acids: CASSQSRNRPFARGEQGAGYGYTF. The CDR3 coding sequence is TGCGCCAGCAGTCAATCGAGAAACCGGCCGTTCGCCCGGGGCGAACAGGGGGCAGGCTATGGCTACACCTTC.

The chain employs TRBV4-1 and TRBJ1-4; the D gene is possibly TRBD1 (5 bases). CDR1 and CDR2 (germline): MGHRA, YSYEKL. The CDR3 runs 15 residues. V was clipped by 6 bases and J by 8 bases, with 19 bases between them. The CDR3 nucleotides are TGCGCCAGCAGTTCTACAGGTTTTGTGATAGAAAAACTGTTTTTT. It encodes CASSSTGFVIEKLFF.

The chain joins TRBV7-6 to TRBJ2-1, with D possibly TRBD2 on 6 matching bases. The CDR3 consists of 14 residues. Trimming removed 1 base at V and 7 bases at J, with 11 bases between. CDR1 and CDR2 from the germline V gene are SGHVS and FNYEAQ. The CDR3 region has the DNA TGTGCCAGCAGCTTAGGGTGGGGGAGGAATGAGCAGTTCTTC. It specifies CASSLGWGRNEQFF.

This sequence joins TRBV6-5 and TRBJ2-7, with 7 bases matching TRBD1. The CDR3 is 14 amino acids. Germline V CDR1 and CDR2: MNHEY, SVGAGI. Losses at the gene ends were 5 bases for V and 0 bases for J; bases not matched to a gene: 4. CDR3 region: CASSVGQVSYEQYF. CDR3 nucleotide sequence: TGTGCCAGCAGTGTAGGACAGGTCTCCTACGAGCAGTACTTC.

This clone was recorded once. This chain joins TRBV10-2 and TRBJ2-3, with TRBD2 matching 8 bases. CDR3 length equals 15 residues. CDR1 and CDR2 from the germline V gene are WSHSY and SAAADI. V gave up 8 bases and J gave up 0 bases; unmatched junction bases: 7. CDR3 nucleotides: TGCGCCAGCTGGGGACTAGTTGGTAGCACAGATACGCAGTATTTT. It yields the protein CASWGLVGSTDTQYF.

The chain is built from TRBV29-1 and TRBJ2-1, with 14 bases matching TRBD2. J lost 9 bases, V lost 7 bases, and 14 bases had no gene match. This CDR3 spans 16 amino acids. CDR1 and CDR2 from the germline V gene are SQVTM and ANQGSEA. The CDR3 nucleotides read TGCAGCGCCCGGACTAGCGGGAGGCCGGGGCGGGGTGAGCAGTTCTTC. Encoded protein: CSARTSGRPGRGEQFF.

This clone was seen a single time. The chain couples TRBV28 to TRBJ1-3; unclear D gene. V was pared by 1 base and J by 3 bases, with 7 bases between. This CDR3 contains 14 residues. Per the germline V gene, CDR1 is MDHEN and CDR2 is SYDVKM. CDR3 sequence reads: CASSLYRGGNTIYF. The CDR3 region has the DNA TGTGCCAGCAGTTTATACCGGGGTGGAAACACCATATATTTT.

DNA of the CDR3: TGTGCCAGCAGTTTATTAGCGGCAGACCGAAACTATGGCTACACCTTC. Its translation: CASSLLAADRNYGYTF. This chain uses TRBV27 with TRBJ1-2; the D is unclear. The germline CDR1 and CDR2 sequences are MNHEY and SMNVEV (reference sequence). Trimming stripped 1 base from V and 2 bases from J, with 14 bases between. The CDR3 consists of 16 residues.

The chain recombines TRBV2 with TRBJ2-7; 8 nucleotides align to TRBD1. The CDR3 totals 14 residues. Trimming removed 7 bases from V and 4 bases from J; junction bases left unmatched: 9. Germline V gives CDR1 SNHLY, CDR2 FYNNEI. The CDR3 sequence: CASIHRDRSYEQYF. CDR3 DNA sequence: TGTGCCAGCATTCACCGGGACAGGAGTTACGAGCAGTACTTC. The entire variable domain, with the rest obtained from reference TRBV2 and TRBJ2-7, is as follows: EPEVTQTPSHQVTQMGQEVILRCVPISNHLYFYWYRQILGQKVEFLVSFYNNEISEKSEIFDDQFSVERPDGSNFTLKIRSTKLEDSAMYFCASIHRDRSYEQYFGPGTRLTVT.

The CDR3 nucleotides read TGCGCCAGCAGCTTGGCCGCTAGCGGGGGGACCAAGTACCAAGAGACCCAGTACTTC. Residues: CASSLAASGGTKYQETQYF. The chain couples TRBV5-1 to TRBJ2-5; TRBD2 matches 11 bases. The CDR3 extends over 19 amino acids. From germline, CDR1 is SGHRS and CDR2 YFSETQ. After removal of 0 bases from V and 0 bases from J, the junction contained 10 bases not matched to a gene.

V gene TRBV29-1 combines with J gene TRBJ2-7, with 10 nucleotides matching TRBD1. The trim removed 3 bases at V and 3 bases at J, leaving 8 bases unmatched. Germline V lookup: CDR1 SQVTM, CDR2 ANQGSEA. This CDR3 has 15 amino acids. CDR3 loop: CSVDGGGTGDYEQYF. CDR3 in DNA: TGCAGCGTTGATGGAGGTGGGACAGGGGACTACGAGCAGTACTTC.

The chain recombines TRBV10-3 with TRBJ2-7, with a possible D match to TRBD1 (5 bases). The V gene's germline CDR1 is ENHRY and CDR2 SYGVKD. The CDR3 totals 16 residues. With 0 bases removed from V and 4 bases from J, the gap between germline ends came to 16 bases. CDR3 region: CAISESTLGHLYEQYF. The DNA for the CDR3 is TGTGCCATCAGTGAGTCGACTCTTGGACACCTATACGAGCAGTACTTC.

Only one count was recorded for this clone. The chain carries TRBV11-1 and TRBJ2-3, with 8 positions matching TRBD1. This CDR3 spans 14 amino acids. Germline assignment: CDR1 SGHAT and CDR2 FQDESV (reference sequence). The V segment lost 2 bases and the J segment 7 bases; nucleotides outside the gene matches: 5. CDR3: CASSLQGAKYTQYF. The CDR3 DNA follows: TGTGCCAGCAGCTTACAGGGGGCGAAGTATACGCAGTATTTT.

V and J are TRBV14 and TRBJ1-1; 8 bases line up with TRBD1. With V trimmed by 3 bases and J by 6 bases, 12 bases remained unmatched. The CDR3 is 16 amino acids. Germline CDR1 is SGHDN and CDR2 is FVKESK. The chain's CDR3 is CASSQEGQAYHAEAFF. CDR3 sequence (DNA): TGTGCCAGCAGCCAGGAGGGACAGGCCTACCACGCTGAAGCTTTCTTT.

The chain combines TRBV28 with TRBJ1-2; no firm D call. In germline, CDR1 is MDHEN, CDR2 SYDVKM. This CDR3 has 13 residues. Trimming removed 6 bases at V and 6 bases at J, with 14 bases between. CDR3 residues: CASRPYQVDGYTF. CDR3 DNA: TGTGCCAGCAGGCCGTACCAGGTAGATGGCTACACCTTC.